The clone carrying this T cell receptor (beta chain) came up a few times. Its antigen is not known. This CDR3 contains 11 residues. CDR1 is LNHDA and CDR2 is SQIVND in the germline V gene (reference sequence). V lost 3 bases to trimming and J lost 8 bases, with 7 bases between them. This record belongs to a study of cytomegalovirus exposure and HLA in healthy donors. Study results and limitations: Reported results showed that the classifier diagnosed cytomegalovirus status with high specificity and sensitivity. Subsequent analysis found a tendency for first-cohort TCR clusters to co-occur within the approximately 130 validation repertoires. The authors enumerated over 150 TCR beta chains as linked to cytomegalovirus.

Measured with immunoSEQ multiplex PCR; TCRdb has only the in-frame clones, and not every one. Of roughly 100,000 clones listed, 88% are singletons. The sample comprised PBMCs. This sequence joins TRBV19 and TRBJ1-1; the D is unclear. The TCR was taken from a woman younger than 30 in good health and CMV-seropositive. CDR3 loop: CASSIREEAFF. The CDR3 coding sequence is TGTGCCAGTAGTATCCGAGAGGAAGCTTTCTTT.